This T cell receptor (beta chain) is drawn from a study of blood T cells in healthy people across ages. Regarding the study as a whole: PBMC samples, being unsorted, prevented any conclusive comparison of naive and antigen-experienced cells.

It was with a sample-barcoded 5' primer and a J-beta primer mix that a second PCR of roughly 6 to 12 cycles was run. TCRdb re-called the 5' RACE reads with MiXCR, one entry per CDR3 protein. The data contain around 1,000,000 distinct CDR3 sequences, more than 30% of them singletons. This clonotype has only a few counts. As yet, its antigen is unknown. This CDR3 is 18 amino acids long. The V gene end was trimmed by 2 bases and the J gene end by 6 bases; junction bases not matched to a gene: 10. Looked up from germline, CDR1 is MNHEY and CDR2 is SMNVEV (reference sequence). V and J are TRBV27 and TRBJ2-3, with TRBD2 identical over 14 bases. Material for sequencing was blood. The sequence derives from a man aged 18 to 30 in good health. CDR3: CASSLIGTSGGARDTQYF. Here the CDR3 DNA reads TGTGCCAGCAGTTTAATCGGGACTAGCGGGGGCGCCAGGGATACGCAGTATTTT.